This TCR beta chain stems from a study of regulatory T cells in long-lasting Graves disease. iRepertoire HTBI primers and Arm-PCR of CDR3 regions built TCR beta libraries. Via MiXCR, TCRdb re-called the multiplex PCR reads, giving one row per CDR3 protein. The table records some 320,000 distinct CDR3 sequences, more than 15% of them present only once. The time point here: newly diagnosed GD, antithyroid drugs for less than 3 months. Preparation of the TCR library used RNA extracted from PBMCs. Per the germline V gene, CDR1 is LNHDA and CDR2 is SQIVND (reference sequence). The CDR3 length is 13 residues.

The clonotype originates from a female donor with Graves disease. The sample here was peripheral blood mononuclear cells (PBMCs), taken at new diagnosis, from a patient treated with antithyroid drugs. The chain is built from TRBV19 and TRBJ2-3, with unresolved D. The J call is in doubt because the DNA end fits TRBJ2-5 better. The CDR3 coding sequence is TGTGCCATCTCCCGGGCCGTCTCAGGGACCCAGTACTTC. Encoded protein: CAISRAVSGTQYF.